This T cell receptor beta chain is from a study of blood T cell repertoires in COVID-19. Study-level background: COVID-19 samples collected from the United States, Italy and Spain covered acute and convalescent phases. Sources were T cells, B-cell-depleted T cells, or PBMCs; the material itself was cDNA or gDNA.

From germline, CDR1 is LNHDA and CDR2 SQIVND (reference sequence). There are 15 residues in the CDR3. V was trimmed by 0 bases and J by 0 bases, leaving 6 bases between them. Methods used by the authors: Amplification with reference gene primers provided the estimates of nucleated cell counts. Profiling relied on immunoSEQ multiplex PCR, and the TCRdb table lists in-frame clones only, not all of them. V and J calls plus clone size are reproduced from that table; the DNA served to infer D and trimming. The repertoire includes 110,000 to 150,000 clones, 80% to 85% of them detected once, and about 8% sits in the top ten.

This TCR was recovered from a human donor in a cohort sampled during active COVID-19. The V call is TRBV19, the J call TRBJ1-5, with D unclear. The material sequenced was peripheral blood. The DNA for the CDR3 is TGTGCCAGTAGTATAGATCAGGTTAGCAATCAGCCCCAGCATTTT. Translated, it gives CASSIDQVSNQPQHF.